This T cell receptor beta chain appears in the sequencing data of a study of T cell responses to AZD1222 COVID-19 vaccine. Across the study: It was second doses at about 4 or about 12 weeks that were pooled.

This clone was seen only a few times. Antigen: not known. There are 15 residues in the CDR3. The ends lost 3 bases at V and 7 bases at J; junction bases unmatched: 10. Per the germline V gene, CDR1 is LGHDT and CDR2 is YNNKEL (reference sequence). Broader study findings: Repertoire collection took place solely once the T cell response had peaked. Nearly half of spike-specific TCRs reportedly go after variant regions that carry no mutations. The study identified only six AZD1222 recipients as seropositive at baseline.

Clones were sequenced by immunoSEQ multiplex PCR, and TCRdb holds only the in-frame ones, with some missing. The repertoire holds nearly 110,000 clones, with 70% to 90% as singletons. The rearrangement joins TRBV3-1 (or the pseudogene TRBV3-2) to TRBJ1-2; 8 nucleotides line up with TRBD1. The sample consisted of peripheral blood, taken on day 0 of AZD1222 vaccination. The source of this sequence is an adult in good health. The CDR3 here is CASSQKDRGGSGYTF. The CDR3 DNA reads as TGTGCCAGCAGCCAGAAAGACAGGGGAGGGTCTGGCTACACCTTC.